Included here is one T cell receptor beta chain sequence, with context. This CDR3 comprises 16 residues. These data are taken from a study of control samples from healthy donors and cancer patients. Assay used: immunoSEQ multiplex PCR; TCRdb lists only in-frame clones, some missing. The data show some 200,000 clones, 91% seen once. V is TRBV21-1 and J is TRBJ2-5; the D segment call TRBD1 is taken from the table without a DNA check. TRBV21-1 is shown as a pseudogene. The receptor's source is a young woman in good health. Sequencing was done on a sample of blood. CDR3 in DNA: TGTGCCAGCAGCAAAGCGGGTAGATACAGGGAAGAGACCCAGTACTTC. Its translation is CASSKAGRYREETQYF.